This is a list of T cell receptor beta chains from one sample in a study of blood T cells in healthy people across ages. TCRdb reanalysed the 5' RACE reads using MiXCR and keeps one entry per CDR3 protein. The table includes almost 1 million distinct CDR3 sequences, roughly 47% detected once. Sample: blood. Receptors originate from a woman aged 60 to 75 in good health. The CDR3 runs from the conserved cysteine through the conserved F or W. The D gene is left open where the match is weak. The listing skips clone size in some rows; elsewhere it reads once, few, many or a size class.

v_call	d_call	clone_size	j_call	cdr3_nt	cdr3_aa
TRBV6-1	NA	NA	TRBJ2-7	TGTGCCAGCAGCCGATCCGGGACGGGGAGCTACGAGCAGTACTTC	CASSRSGTGSYEQYF
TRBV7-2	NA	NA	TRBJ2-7	TGTGCCAGCAGCTCCAGTCGTCTGGGAGAGACTCAGTACTTC	CASSSSRLGETQYF
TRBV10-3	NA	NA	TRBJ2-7	TGTGCCATCATTGAACAGTTAGGAACCTACGAGCAGTACTTC	CAIIEQLGTYEQYF
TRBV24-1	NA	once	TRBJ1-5	TGTGCCACCAGTGACGGGACCGCCGATCAGCCCCAGCATTTT	CATSDGTADQPQHF
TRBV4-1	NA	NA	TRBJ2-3	TGCGCCAGCAGCCAAGGCCCCAGGGCCACCACAGATACGCAGTATTTT	CASSQGPRATTDTQYF
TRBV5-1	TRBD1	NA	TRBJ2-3	TGCGCCAGCAGCTATACGACAGGGGTCAAGGATACGCAGTATTTT	CASSYTTGVKDTQYF
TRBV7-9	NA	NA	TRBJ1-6	TGTGCCAGCAGCTCAATTACAGGGACTTCACCCCTCCACTTT	CASSSITGTSPLHF
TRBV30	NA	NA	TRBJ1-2	TGTGCCGGGAACTTAGGCGTGGATGGCTACACCTTC	CAGNLGVDGYTF
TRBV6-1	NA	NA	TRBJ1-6	TGTGCCAGCAGTGAAAGAGGAGATTCACCCCTCCACTTT	CASSERGDSPLHF
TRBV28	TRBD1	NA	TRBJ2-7	TGTGCCAGCAGACTACAGGGGAACCACGAGCAGTACTTC	CASRLQGNHEQYF
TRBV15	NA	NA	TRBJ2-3	TGTGCCACCAGCAGAGGAGGGAGTTCAGATACGCAGTATTTT	CATSRGGSSDTQYF
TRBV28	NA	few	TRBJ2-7	TGTGCCAGCAGCCGCGCAGGGGTCATCGAGCAGTACTTC	CASSRAGVIEQYF
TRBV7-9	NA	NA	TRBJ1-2	TGTGCCAGCAGCCGGGAATTTGGTAACGGGGGCTACACCTTC	CASSREFGNGGYTF
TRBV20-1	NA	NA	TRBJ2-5	TGCAGTGCTAGAGCCCCAACCAAAGAGCAGTACTTC	CSARAPTKEQYF
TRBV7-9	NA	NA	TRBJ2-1	TGTGCCAGCAGCGCGACTAGTCAGCACAATGAGCAGTTCTTC	CASSATSQHNEQFF
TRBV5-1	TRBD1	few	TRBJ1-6	TGCGCCAGCAGCTTGTTGCCGGGGGGGGACAGCAATTCACCCCTCCACTTT	CASSLLPGGDSNSPLHF
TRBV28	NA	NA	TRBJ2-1	TGTGCCAGCAGTTTACGAGGGCCCACTCGGAGTGAGCAGTTCTTC	CASSLRGPTRSEQFF
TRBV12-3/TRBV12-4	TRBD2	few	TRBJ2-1	TGTGCCAGCAGTTTATTTGGGACTACCACCGATGAGCAGTTCTTC	CASSLFGTTTDEQFF
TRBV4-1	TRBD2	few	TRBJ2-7	TGCGCCAGCAGCCAATTTGGACTAGCCAATACCTACGAGCAGTACTTC	CASSQFGLANTYEQYF
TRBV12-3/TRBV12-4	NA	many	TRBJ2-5	TGCGCCAGCAGCTCCGATGGGGAGACCCAGTACTTC	CASSSDGETQYF
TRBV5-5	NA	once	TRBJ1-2	TGTGCCAGCAGCTTGGACTGGGAAGGGTATGGCTACACCTTC	CASSLDWEGYGYTF
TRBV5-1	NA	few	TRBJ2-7	TGCGCCAGCAGCTTAACCATCGGTATCTACGAGCAGTACTTC	CASSLTIGIYEQYF
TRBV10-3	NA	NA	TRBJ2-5	TGTGCCATCAGTGAGAGTAGTTCTCGACAGTACTTC	CAISESSSRQYF
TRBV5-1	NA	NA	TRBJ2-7	TGCGCCAGCAGCCGGGACGGTAGCCGGGGCGAGATCCAGTACTTC	CASSRDGSRGEIQYF
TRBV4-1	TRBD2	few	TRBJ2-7	TGCGCCAGCAGCCAAGTTACACTAGCGGACTACGAGCAGTACTTC	CASSQVTLADYEQYF
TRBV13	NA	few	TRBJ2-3	TGTGCCAGCAGCTCCAGGACGTGGGGCACAGATACGCAGTATTTT	CASSSRTWGTDTQYF
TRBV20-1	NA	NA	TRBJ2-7	TGCAGTGCTAGAGACGGGACTCAGCAGTACTTC	CSARDGTQQYF
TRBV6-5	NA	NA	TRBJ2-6	TGTGCCAGCATTTCCCTCCCAATCTCTGGGGCCATCGTCCTGACTTTC	CASISLPISGAIVLTF
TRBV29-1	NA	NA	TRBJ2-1	TGCAGCGTTGAAGTTGTTCCGGGAAACAAGCAGTTCTTC	CSVEVVPGNKQFF
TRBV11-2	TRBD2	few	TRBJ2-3	TGTGCCAGCAGCCCAAGACTAGCTAACACAGATACGCAGTATTTT	CASSPRLANTDTQYF
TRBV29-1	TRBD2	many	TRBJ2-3	TGCAGCGTTGGAACCGGGGGACTAGCGGCGATCACAGATACGCAGTATTTT	CSVGTGGLAAITDTQYF
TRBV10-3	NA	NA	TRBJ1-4	TGTGCCATCAGTGAGTCGACTTGGGAAAAACTGTTTTTT	CAISESTWEKLFF
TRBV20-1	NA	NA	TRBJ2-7	TGCAGTGCTCCGCCTGGCAGGGTAGGAGGCGAGCAGTACTTC	CSAPPGRVGGEQYF
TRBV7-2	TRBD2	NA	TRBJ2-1	TGTGCCAGCAGCCAGCGGACTAGCTCCTACAATGAGCAGTTCTTC	CASSQRTSSYNEQFF